These 10 T cell receptor beta chains share one sample of origin, sequenced in a study of blood T cell repertoires in COVID-19. Only in-frame clones appear in the TCRdb table, and some are missing; sequencing was by immunoSEQ multiplex PCR. The sample carries around 100,000 clones, over 65% recorded once. Sequencing was done on a sample of peripheral blood. The receptors here all came from a human donor in a cohort sampled during active COVID-19.

The chain carries TRBV9 and TRBJ2-5; TRBD1 agrees at 9 bases. CDR1 is SGDLS, CDR2 YYNGEE, per germline. This CDR3 is 13 amino acids long. V lost 4 bases and J lost 5; bases outside the gene matches: 3. The CDR3 bases are TGTGCCAGCAGCCTTGGACAGGGGGAGACCCAGTACTTC. Amino acid sequence: CASSLGQGETQYF. The full variable domain, its missing parts supplied by reference TRBV9 and TRBJ2-5, is DSGVTQTPKHLITATGQRVTLRCSPRSGDLSVYWYQQSLDQGLQFLIQYYNGEERAKGNILERFSAQQFPDLHSELNLSSLELGDSALYFCASSLGQGETQYFGPGTRLLVL.

V usage is TRBV7-2 and J usage is TRBJ1-2; D unclear. Trimming cost V 5 bases and J 2 bases, with 9 bases left between them. Looked up from germline, CDR1 is SGHTA and CDR2 is FQGNSA. This CDR3 has 13 residues. This CDR3 is CASSLTQNYGYTF. DNA for the CDR3: TGTGCCAGCAGCCTTACCCAGAACTATGGCTACACCTTC.

The sample holds one count of this clone. This chain links TRBV5-8 with TRBJ1-5, with a possible D match to TRBD1 (6 bases). CDR3 length: 16 residues. Trimming stripped 3 bases from V and 4 bases from J, with 17 bases between. CDR1 is SGHTS and CDR2 is YDEGEE in the germline V gene. CDR3 protein: CASSSTGLGGNQPQHF. The CDR3 DNA reads TGTGCCAGCAGCTCCACAGGGTTAGGGGGAAATCAGCCCCAGCATTTT.

The chain combines TRBV5-4 with TRBJ2-2, with a possible D match to TRBD2 (7 bases). Germline V gene data show CDR1 as SGHNT and CDR2 as YYREEE (reference sequence). Trimming pared 4 bases from V and 5 bases from J, leaving 15 bases between. The CDR3 is made up of 15 amino acids. CDR3 amino acids: CASSQGRGRTGELFF. In nucleotides, the CDR3 is TGTGCCAGCAGCCAGGGGCGGGGGAGAACCGGGGAGCTGTTTTTT.

J is TRBJ1-6 and V is TRBV28; TRBD1 aligns across 8 bases. From germline, CDR1 is MDHEN and CDR2 SYDVKM. V was pared by 7 bases and J by 10 bases, with 9 bases of the junction left unmatched. CDR3 length: 14 amino acids. The CDR3 reads CASNVRGQGSPLHF. CDR3 DNA sequence: TGTGCCAGCAACGTCAGGGGGCAAGGCTCACCCCTCCACTTT. Drawing the rest from reference TRBV28 and TRBJ1-6, the complete variable domain is DVKVTQSSRYLVKRTGEKVFLECVQDMDHENMFWYRQDPGLGLRLIYFSYDVKMKEKGDIPEGYSVSREKKERFSLILESASTNQTSMYLCASNVRGQGSPLHFGNGTRLTVT.

The gene calls are TRBV18 and TRBJ2-2; TRBD1 might be the D (6 bases). CDR1 and CDR2 from the germline V gene are KGHSH and LQKENI. The CDR3 runs to 17 residues. Trimming cost V 2 bases and J 1 base, with 14 bases left between them. CDR3: CASSPSRGQLNTGELFF. CDR3 bases: TGTGCCAGCTCACCAAGCAGAGGACAGCTGAACACCGGGGAGCTGTTTTTT.

The J gene is TRBJ1-2, the V gene TRBV7-8; TRBD1 matches at 7 bases. V lost 6 bases, J lost 1 base, and 11 bases stayed unmatched. Germline CDR1 reads SGHVS; CDR2 reads FQNEAQ. The CDR3 runs 16 residues. The CDR3 nucleotides are TGTGCCAGCAGGGAAGCCGGGACAGTCAGTAACTATGGCTACACCTTC. Residues: CASREAGTVSNYGYTF.

DNA for the CDR3: TGTGCCAGCAGCATCAGTAGCAACACTGAAGCTTTCTTT. Translated, it gives CASSISSNTEAFF. This chain uses TRBV28 with TRBJ1-1, with D unclear. Looked up from germline, CDR1 is MDHEN and CDR2 is SYDVKM. The CDR3 sequence is 13 residues long. V shed 6 bases and J shed 2 bases, with 10 bases lying between them.

This sequence joins TRBV30 and TRBJ2-7; no definite D call. Germline lookup yields CDR1 GTSNPN and CDR2 SVGIG (reference sequence). The CDR3 is made up of 13 amino acids. V was clipped by 1 base and J by 2 bases, with 9 bases between them. The DNA of the CDR3 is TGTGCCTGGAGTGCTGGCATCCCCTACGAGCAGTACTTC. Translated, it gives CAWSAGIPYEQYF. Full variable domain (outside the CDR3, taken from reference TRBV30 and TRBJ2-7): SQTIHQWPATLVQPVGSPLSLECTVEGTSNPNLYWYRQAAGRGLQLLFYSVGIGQISSEVPQNLSASRPQDRQFILSSKKLLLSDSGFYLCAWSAGIPYEQYFGPGTRLTVT.

The chain recombines TRBV5-1 with TRBJ2-3; 11 nucleotides align to TRBD2. Unmatched junction bases numbered 6, after V lost 3 bases and J lost 3 bases. The CDR3 is 16 residues long. Germline lookup yields CDR1 SGHRS and CDR2 YFSETQ. The CDR3 coding sequence is TGCGCCAGCAGCTCCATTAGCGGGGGGGCTACAGATACGCAGTATTTT. It codes for CASSSISGGATDTQYF.